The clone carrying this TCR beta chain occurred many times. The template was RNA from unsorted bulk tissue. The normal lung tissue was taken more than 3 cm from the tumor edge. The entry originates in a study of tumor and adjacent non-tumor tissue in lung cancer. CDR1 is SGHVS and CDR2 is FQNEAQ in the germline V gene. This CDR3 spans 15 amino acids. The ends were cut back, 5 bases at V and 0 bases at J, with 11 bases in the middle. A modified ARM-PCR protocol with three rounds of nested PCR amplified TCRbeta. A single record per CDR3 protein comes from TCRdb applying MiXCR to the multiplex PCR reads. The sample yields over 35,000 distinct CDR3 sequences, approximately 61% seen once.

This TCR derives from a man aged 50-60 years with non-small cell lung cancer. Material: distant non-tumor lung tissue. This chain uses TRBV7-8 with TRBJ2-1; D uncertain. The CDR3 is CASSPRISSYNEQFF. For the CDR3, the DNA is TGTGCCAGCAGCCCTCGGATCAGCTCCTACAATGAGCAGTTCTTC.